Each of the 18 T cell receptor beta chains below was sequenced from the same sample in a study of cytomegalovirus exposure and HLA in healthy donors. PCR primers comprised 60 Vbeta and 13 Jbeta primers. TCRdb's copy holds only in-frame clones and misses some; the assay was immunoSEQ multiplex PCR. The data contain roughly 190,000 clones, around 86% of them singletons. Sample: PBMCs. All receptors derive from a woman aged 18-35 years in good health and CMV-seronegative.

This clone was recorded a few times. J is TRBJ2-1 and V is TRBV6-1; the match to TRBD2 covers 11 bases. The CDR3 extends over 15 amino acids. With 2 bases clipped from V and 11 bases from J, the junction kept 8 bases outside the gene matches. Germline CDR1 reads MNHNS; CDR2 reads SASEGT. CDR3: CASSESSSGGSQQFF. CDR3 DNA sequence: TGTGCCAGCAGTGAATCGTCTAGCGGGGGGTCGCAGCAGTTCTTC.

The chain joins TRBV29-1 to TRBJ2-3, with D possibly being TRBD2 (6 bases). V shed 7 bases and J shed 1 base, with 18 bases lying between them. The CDR3 covers 15 residues. In germline, CDR1 is SQVTM, CDR2 ANQGSEA. The DNA of the CDR3 is TGCAGCGCGCCCGGACTAAGGGAGGGCACAGATACGCAGTATTTT. It is translated as CSAPGLREGTDTQYF.

The chain has TRBV19 and TRBJ2-3; no clear D. This CDR3 has 12 amino acids. Deletions cut 4 bases from V and 2 bases from J, with 4 bases between. Germline V gene lookup returns CDR1 LNHDA and CDR2 SQIVND (reference sequence). CDR3 residues: CASSTLTDTQYF. CDR3 bases: TGTGCCAGTAGTACCCTCACAGATACGCAGTATTTT. Based on the CDR3 plus reference TRBV19 and TRBJ2-3, the full variable domain is DGGITQSPKYLFRKEGQNVTLSCEQNLNHDAMYWYRQDPGQGLRLIYYSQIVNDFQKGDIAEGYSVSREKKESFPLTVTSAQKNPTAFYLCASSTLTDTQYFGPGTRLTVL.

The J gene is TRBJ2-7, the V gene TRBV4-1; D is uncertain. The length of the CDR3 is 13 residues. Germline CDR1 reads MGHRA; CDR2 reads YSYEKL. Deletions cut 0 bases from V and 3 bases from J, with 6 bases between. The CDR3 DNA reads as TGCGCCAGCAGCCAAGAACCTAGCTACGAGCAGTACTTC. Its protein is CASSQEPSYEQYF.

The chain couples TRBV28 to TRBJ2-3; perhaps TRBD2 as D (5 bases). V gave up 5 bases and J gave up 6 bases, with 15 bases separating them. There are 14 residues in the CDR3. Germline V gene data show CDR1 as MDHEN and CDR2 as SYDVKM. CDR3 region: CASSVSGARDTQYF. CDR3 coding DNA: TGTGCCAGCAGTGTCAGCGGTGCTCGGGATACGCAGTATTTT.

This clone was seen only once. V is TRBV7-9 and J is TRBJ1-2; D might be TRBD1 (6 bases). The length of the CDR3 is 15 residues. Trimming took off 1 base at V and 3 bases at J, with 12 bases between the two ends. Per germline, CDR1 SEHNR and CDR2 FQNEAQ (reference sequence). CDR3 region: CASSLVGALHYGYTF. The CDR3 DNA is TGTGCCAGCAGCTTAGTGGGGGCGCTTCACTATGGCTACACCTTC.

This clone has only a few counts. This chain connects TRBV5-5 to TRBJ1-3, with TRBD1 matching 9 bases. V dropped 3 bases and J dropped 4; count of bases not matched to a gene: 11. CDR1 and CDR2 (germline): SGHKS, YYEKEE (reference sequence). This CDR3 comprises 17 residues. The CDR3 loop is CASSWRGTGGDGNTIYF. CDR3 DNA: TGTGCCAGCAGCTGGAGAGGAACAGGGGGCGACGGAAACACCATATATTTT.

This clone has just one count. This chain links TRBV6-6 with TRBJ2-1, with TRBD2 matching 11 bases. CDR1 is MNHNY, CDR2 SVGAGI, per germline (reference sequence). The CDR3 is 14 residues long. Trimming removed 5 bases from V and 9 bases from J; junction bases left unmatched: 6. DNA of the CDR3: TGTGCCAGCAGTCGTAGCGGGAGGGAGGGTGAGCAGTTCTTC. This sequence encodes CASSRSGREGEQFF.

This clone has a handful of counts. V gene TRBV10-3 combines with J gene TRBJ1-1; D remains unclear. V shed 4 bases and J shed 4 bases, with 10 bases lying between them. The CDR3 length is 13 residues. Germline V gives CDR1 ENHRY, CDR2 SYGVKD. The CDR3 bases are TGTGCCATCAGTGGCGGGGTGGGCACTGAAGCTTTCTTT. Translation gives CAISGGVGTEAFF.

The sample holds a few counts of this clone. This chain links TRBV5-6 with TRBJ2-7; no firm D call. The CDR3 runs 11 residues. Trimming pared 3 bases from V and 2 bases from J, leaving 3 bases between. Germline V gives CDR1 SGHDT, CDR2 YYEEEE. CDR3 nucleotides: TGTGCCAGCAGCTCCGCCTACGAGCAGTACTTC. This encodes CASSSAYEQYF.

The chain is built from TRBV30 and TRBJ2-2, with a tentative D call TRBD2 (5 bases). Germline loops: CDR1 GTSNPN, CDR2 SVGIG (reference sequence). Trimming took off 0 bases at V and 1 base at J, with 12 bases between the two ends. CDR3 size: 16 residues. CDR3 in amino acids: CAWSVRRRKNTGELFF. DNA of the CDR3: TGTGCCTGGAGTGTTAGGAGGAGGAAGAACACCGGGGAGCTGTTTTTT.

The chain uses TRBV7-2 and TRBJ2-5, with 8 nucleotides matching TRBD2. CDR1 and CDR2 (germline): SGHTA, FQGNSA. The CDR3 is made up of 17 amino acids. With 5 bases clipped from V and 2 bases from J, the junction kept 13 bases outside the gene matches. The CDR3 loop is CASSKRPALAVQETQYF. The DNA of the CDR3 is TGTGCCAGCAGCAAAAGGCCCGCACTAGCGGTTCAAGAGACCCAGTACTTC.

V usage is TRBV4-2 and J usage is TRBJ2-7, with TRBD2 identical over 7 bases. Losses at the gene ends were 0 bases for V and 2 bases for J; bases not matched to a gene: 7. The CDR3 loop spans 16 amino acids. CDR1 and CDR2 (germline): LGHNA, YNFKEQ. DNA of the CDR3: TGTGCCAGCAGCCAAGATCTCAGCGGGGTAACCTACGAGCAGTACTTC. Amino acids: CASSQDLSGVTYEQYF.

This clone is a singleton in its sample. The chain employs TRBV5-1 and TRBJ1-6; 12 bases map to TRBD1. With 4 bases clipped from V and 9 bases from J, the junction kept 11 bases outside the gene matches. Per germline, CDR1 SGHRS and CDR2 YFSETQ. The CDR3 is 17 amino acids. CDR3 DNA: TGCGCCAGCAGCATCGGGACAGGGGGCTATCGTGCTTCACCCCTCCACTTT. Translated, it gives CASSIGTGGYRASPLHF.

This clone came up a few times. The chain combines TRBV27 with TRBJ1-4; TRBD1 might be the D (5 bases). The germline gives CDR1 MNHEY, CDR2 SMNVEV (reference sequence). V gave up 5 bases and J gave up 7 bases, with 17 bases separating them. The CDR3 spans 15 residues. CDR3 sequence reads: CASSGGTLQSEKLFF. The CDR3 region has the DNA TGTGCCAGCAGTGGGGGGACCCTTCAGAGTGAAAAACTGTTTTTT.

This sequence joins TRBV6-5 and TRBJ2-7; weak D call: TRBD1 (5 bases). The CDR3 is 13 amino acids. Looked up from germline, CDR1 is MNHEY and CDR2 is SVGAGI. The germline V and J ends were trimmed by 5 bases and 5 bases, with 13 bases remaining between them. CDR3 nucleotide sequence: TGTGCCAGCAGTGCCCGCAGGGCCCACGAGCAGTACTTC. As protein: CASSARRAHEQYF.

The chain couples TRBV18 to TRBJ1-1, with D possibly TRBD1 on 5 matching bases. V was trimmed by 1 base and J by 1 base, leaving 16 bases between them. Germline values: CDR1 KGHSH, CDR2 LQKENI. This CDR3 has 17 residues. The CDR3 DNA is TGTGCCAGCTCACCACGAGGCGGGGGGGACGGGAACACTGAAGCTTTCTTT. Translation gives CASSPRGGGDGNTEAFF. Using reference TRBV18 and TRBJ1-1 for the parts outside the CDR3, the full variable domain is NAGVMQNPRHLVRRRGQEARLRCSPMKGHSHVYWYRQLPEEGLKFMVYLQKENIIDESGMPKERFSAEFPKEGPSILRIQQVVRGDSAAYFCASSPRGGGDGNTEAFFGQGTRLTVV.

This clone showed up just once. The gene calls are TRBV10-3 and TRBJ1-6; maybe TRBD1 (6 bases). The V end lost 10 bases, the J end lost 7 bases, and 11 bases lay between the germline ends. The CDR3 length is 12 residues. Germline CDR1 reads ENHRY; CDR2 reads SYGVKD. The CDR3 loop is CATHRENSPLHF. DNA of the CDR3: TGTGCCACCCACAGGGAGAATTCACCCCTCCACTTT.